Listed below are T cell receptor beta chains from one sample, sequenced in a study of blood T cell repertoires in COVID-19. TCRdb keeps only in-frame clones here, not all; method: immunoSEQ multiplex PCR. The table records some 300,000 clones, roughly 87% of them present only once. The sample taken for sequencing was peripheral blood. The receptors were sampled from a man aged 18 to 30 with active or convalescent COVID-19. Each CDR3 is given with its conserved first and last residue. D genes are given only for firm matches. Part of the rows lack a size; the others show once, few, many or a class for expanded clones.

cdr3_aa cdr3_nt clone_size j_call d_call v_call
CASSLVTPNNEQFF TGTGCCAGCAGTTTAGTGACTCCCAACAATGAGCAGTTCTTC - TRBJ2-1 - TRBV27
CASSRSSDRGVLSGANVLTF TGTGCCAGCAGTCGTTCATCCGACAGGGGTGTTTTGTCTGGGGCCAACGTCCTGACTTTC - TRBJ2-6 TRBD1 TRBV6-6
CASSISVGEQYF TGTGCCAGCAGTATTAGTGTCGGGGAGCAGTACTTC - TRBJ2-7 - TRBV12-3/TRBV12-4
CASSGGARNGYTF TGTGCCAGCAGTGGAGGGGCGCGGAATGGCTACACCTTC - TRBJ1-2 - TRBV28
CASSYKTGYYEQYF TGTGCCAGCAGCTATAAGACAGGGTACTACGAGCAGTACTTC once TRBJ2-7 TRBD1 TRBV2
CASSFLGGASGNNEQFF TGTGCCAGCAGCTTCCTAGGAGGGGCTAGCGGGAACAATGAGCAGTTCTTC - TRBJ2-1 TRBD2 TRBV7-3
CASSLRQGEFSYNSPLHF TGTGCCAGCAGCCTGCGACAGGGGGAATTTTCCTATAATTCACCCCTCCACTTT - TRBJ1-6 TRBD1 TRBV7-8
CASSVGDSGAYTQYF TGTGCCAGCAGCGTAGGTGATAGCGGGGCATATACGCAGTATTTT - TRBJ2-3 TRBD2 TRBV9
CASSLVSSYGYTF TGTGCCAGCAGCCTTGTAAGTAGCTATGGCTACACCTTC - TRBJ1-2 - TRBV12-3/TRBV12-4
CATSPSEAGRDTEAFF TGTGCCACCAGCCCCAGTGAAGCAGGGAGGGACACTGAAGCTTTCTTT - TRBJ1-1 - TRBV15
CASSLTGDYGYTF TGTGCCAGCAGCCTAACAGGGGACTATGGCTACACCTTC - TRBJ1-2 TRBD1 TRBV6-2/TRBV6-3
CASTPSRGGPDNEQFF TGTGCCAGCACCCCTAGTCGGGGGGGCCCAGACAATGAGCAGTTCTTC - TRBJ2-1 TRBD2 TRBV7-9
CASSVEGPLVDTQYF TGTGCCAGCAGCGTGGAGGGGCCTCTGGTAGATACGCAGTATTTT once TRBJ2-3 - TRBV5-4
CASSYERGGYNEQFF TGTGCCAGCAGTTACGAGCGGGGGGGATACAATGAGCAGTTCTTC - TRBJ2-1 TRBD2 TRBV6-5
CASSLVVDRAEAFF TGCGCCAGCAGCTTGGTGGTGGACAGGGCTGAAGCTTTCTTT - TRBJ1-1 TRBD1 TRBV5-1
CASSLRSGQETQYF TGTGCCAGCAGCTTACGAAGCGGACAAGAGACCCAGTACTTC - TRBJ2-5 - TRBV7-2
CAIVPRGQGSIYGYTF TGTGCCATCGTCCCAAGAGGACAGGGGAGTATCTATGGCTACACCTTC - TRBJ1-2 TRBD1 TRBV7-8
CASSHSGQGDTEAFF TGCGCCAGCAGCCACTCGGGACAGGGGGACACTGAAGCTTTCTTT - TRBJ1-1 TRBD1 TRBV4-1
CSVAWGAGYTF TGCAGCGTGGCCTGGGGCGCGGGCTACACCTTC - TRBJ1-2 - TRBV29-1
CASSQGWYGYTF TGTGCCAGTTCCCAGGGTTGGTATGGCTACACCTTC - TRBJ1-2 - TRBV19
CASSPRHGVTEAFF TGTGCCAGCAGCCCCCGTCACGGGGTCACTGAAGCTTTCTTT - TRBJ1-1 - TRBV7-2
CASSYMTGRTSEQFF TGTGCCAGCAGTTATATGACGGGACGGACTAGTGAGCAGTTCTTC once TRBJ2-1 TRBD2 TRBV6-6
CASSFTGLSYEQYF TGTGCCAGCAGTTTTACTGGGCTATCCTACGAGCAGTACTTC once TRBJ2-7 - TRBV27